A selection of T cell receptor beta chains follows, all from one sample in a study of T cell changes during pregnancy in multiple sclerosis. Measured with immunoSEQ multiplex PCR; TCRdb has only the in-frame clones, and not every one. Of about 44,000 clones in the sample, over 85% are singletons; the top ten hold 0.67%. The material was CD4+ T cells from peripheral blood mononuclear cells, obtained in the first trimester of pregnancy. Source of these receptors: a female donor with multiple sclerosis, enrolled in a pregnancy study. Both conserved end residues are part of each CDR3. A D gene is named only where the DNA matches it firmly.

TRBV7-9	TRBJ2-5	TRBD1	CASSSKTGWVQETQYF	TGTGCCAGCAGCTCCAAGACAGGGTGGGTCCAAGAGACCCAGTACTTC
TRBV6-5	TRBJ1-5	NA	CASGHRGGNQPQHF	TGTGCCAGCGGTCATCGGGGAGGCAATCAGCCCCAGCATTTT
TRBV28	TRBJ1-5	NA	CATWGRLNQPQHF	TGTGCCACCTGGGGGCGGCTGAATCAGCCCCAGCATTTT
TRBV7-3	TRBJ2-3	NA	CASSLTGGRDTQYF	TGTGCCAGCAGCTTAACCGGGGGTAGAGATACGCAGTATTTT
TRBV5-4	TRBJ2-3	TRBD2	CASSLGTSGSRFTDTQYF	TGTGCCAGCAGCCTCGGGACTAGCGGGAGTCGGTTCACAGATACGCAGTATTTT
TRBV6-6	TRBJ2-1	TRBD2	CASRPSAGDEQFF	TGTGCCAGCAGACCCTCTGCGGGGGATGAGCAGTTCTTC
TRBV7-2	TRBJ2-1	TRBD2	CASSLDGLAGPPYNEQFF	TGTGCCAGCAGCTTAGATGGGCTAGCGGGACCTCCTTACAATGAGCAGTTCTTC
TRBV6-6	TRBJ2-4	TRBD1	CASSYGNRGLDIQYF	TGTGCCAGCAGTTACGGGAACAGGGGTCTGGACATTCAGTACTTC
TRBV19	TRBJ2-1	TRBD2	CASSTPSGRTNNEQFF	TGTGCCAGTAGTACACCTAGCGGGAGGACTAACAATGAGCAGTTCTTC
TRBV11-1	TRBJ2-2	TRBD2	CASSPPGLAGGAGELFF	TGTGCCAGCAGCCCACCCGGACTAGCGGGAGGGGCCGGGGAGCTGTTTTTT